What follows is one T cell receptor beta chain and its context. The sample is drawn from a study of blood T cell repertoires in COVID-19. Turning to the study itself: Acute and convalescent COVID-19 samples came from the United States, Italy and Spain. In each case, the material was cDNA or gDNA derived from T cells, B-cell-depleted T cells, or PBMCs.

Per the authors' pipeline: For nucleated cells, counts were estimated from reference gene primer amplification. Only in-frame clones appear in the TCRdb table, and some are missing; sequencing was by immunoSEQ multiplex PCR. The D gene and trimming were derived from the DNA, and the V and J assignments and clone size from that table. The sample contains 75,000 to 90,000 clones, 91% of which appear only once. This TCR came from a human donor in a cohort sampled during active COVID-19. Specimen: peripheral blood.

CDR3 nucleotide sequence: TGTGCCAGCAGCTTGGGACAGGGGTCCTACAATGAGCAGTTCTTC. This sequence encodes CASSLGQGSYNEQFF. The rearrangement links TRBV5-4 to TRBJ2-1, with 8 bases aligning to TRBD1. The V and J ends lost 0 bases and 1 base, in that order; junction bases with no gene match: 0. Germline lookup yields CDR1 SGHNT and CDR2 YYREEE (reference sequence). The CDR3 loop spans 15 amino acids.